The sequence of this T cell receptor (beta chain) was determined in a study of blood T cells in healthy people across ages. Points from the study as a whole: The study lacked donor CMV status, which possibly confounded expanded clonotype changes.

CDR1 LNHNV and CDR2 YYDKDF come from the germline V gene (reference sequence). Unmatched junction bases numbered 11, after V lost 5 bases and J lost 8 bases. The CDR3 has 14 residues. Using a J-beta primer mix together with a sample-barcoded 5' primer, a second PCR was run for roughly 6 to 11 cycles. Each sample yielded at least 2.5 million CDR3-containing paired-end reads. TCRdb called the 5' RACE reads again in MiXCR, with one record for every CDR3 protein. The table has around 650,000 distinct CDR3 sequences, about 30% seen once. A remark on this clonotype: The target antigen is unknown.

This rearrangement joins TRBV15 to TRBJ1-1; 7 positions match TRBD1. Sequencing was performed on blood. The clonotype originates from an elderly woman in good health. The CDR3 loop is CATSLTGQATEAFF. Here the CDR3 DNA reads TGTGCCACCAGCCTCACCGGACAGGCTACCGAAGCTTTCTTT.